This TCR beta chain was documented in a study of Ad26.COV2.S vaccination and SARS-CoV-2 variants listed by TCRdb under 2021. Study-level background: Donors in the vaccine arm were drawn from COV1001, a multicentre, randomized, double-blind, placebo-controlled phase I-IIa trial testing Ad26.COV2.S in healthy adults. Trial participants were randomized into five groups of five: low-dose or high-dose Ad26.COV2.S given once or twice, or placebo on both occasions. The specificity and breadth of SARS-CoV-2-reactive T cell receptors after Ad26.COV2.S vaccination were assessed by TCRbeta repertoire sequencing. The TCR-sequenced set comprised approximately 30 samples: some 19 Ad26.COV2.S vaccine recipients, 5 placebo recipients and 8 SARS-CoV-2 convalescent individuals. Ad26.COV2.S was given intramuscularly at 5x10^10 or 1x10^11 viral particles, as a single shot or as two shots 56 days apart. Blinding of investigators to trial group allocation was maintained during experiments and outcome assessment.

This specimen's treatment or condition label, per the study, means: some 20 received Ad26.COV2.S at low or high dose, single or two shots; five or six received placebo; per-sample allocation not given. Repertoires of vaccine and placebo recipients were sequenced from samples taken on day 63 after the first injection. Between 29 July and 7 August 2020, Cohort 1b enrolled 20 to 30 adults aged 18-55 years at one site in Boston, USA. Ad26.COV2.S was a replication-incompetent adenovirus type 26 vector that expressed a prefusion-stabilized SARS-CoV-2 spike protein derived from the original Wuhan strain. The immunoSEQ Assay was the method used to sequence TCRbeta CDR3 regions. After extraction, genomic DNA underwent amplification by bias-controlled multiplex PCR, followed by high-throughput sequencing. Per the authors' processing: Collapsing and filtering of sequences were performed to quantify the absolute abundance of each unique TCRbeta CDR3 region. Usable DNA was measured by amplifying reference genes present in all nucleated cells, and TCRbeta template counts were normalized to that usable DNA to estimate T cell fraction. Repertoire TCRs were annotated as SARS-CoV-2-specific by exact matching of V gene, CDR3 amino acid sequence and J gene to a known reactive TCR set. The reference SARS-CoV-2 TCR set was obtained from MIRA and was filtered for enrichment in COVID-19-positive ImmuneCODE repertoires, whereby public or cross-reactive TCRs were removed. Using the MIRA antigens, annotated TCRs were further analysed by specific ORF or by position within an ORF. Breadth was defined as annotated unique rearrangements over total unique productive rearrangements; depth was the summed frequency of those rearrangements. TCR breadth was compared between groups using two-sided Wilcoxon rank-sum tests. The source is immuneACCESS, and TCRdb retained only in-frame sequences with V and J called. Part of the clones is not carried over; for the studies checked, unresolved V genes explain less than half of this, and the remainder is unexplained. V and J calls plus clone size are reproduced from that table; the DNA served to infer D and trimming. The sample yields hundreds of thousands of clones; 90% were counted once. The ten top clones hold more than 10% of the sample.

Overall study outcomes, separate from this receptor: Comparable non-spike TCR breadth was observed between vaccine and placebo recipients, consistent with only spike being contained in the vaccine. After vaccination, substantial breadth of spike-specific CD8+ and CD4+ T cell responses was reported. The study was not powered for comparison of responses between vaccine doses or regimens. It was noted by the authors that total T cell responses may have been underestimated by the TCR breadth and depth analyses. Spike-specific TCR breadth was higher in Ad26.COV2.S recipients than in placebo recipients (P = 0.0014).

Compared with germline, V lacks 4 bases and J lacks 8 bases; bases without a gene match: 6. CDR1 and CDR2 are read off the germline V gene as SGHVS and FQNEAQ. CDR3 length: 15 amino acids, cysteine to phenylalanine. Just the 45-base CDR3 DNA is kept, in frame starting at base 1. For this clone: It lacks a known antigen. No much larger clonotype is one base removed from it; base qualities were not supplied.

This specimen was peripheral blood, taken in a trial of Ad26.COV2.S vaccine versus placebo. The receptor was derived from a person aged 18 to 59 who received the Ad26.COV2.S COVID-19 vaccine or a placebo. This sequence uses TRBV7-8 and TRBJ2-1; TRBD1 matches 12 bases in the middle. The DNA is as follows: TGTGCCAGCAGCTCCTCGGGACAGGGGGCATATGAGCAGTTCTTC. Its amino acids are CASSSSGQGAYEQFF.